These T cell receptor beta chains were read from a single sample in a study of blood T cell repertoires in COVID-19. Measured with immunoSEQ multiplex PCR; TCRdb has only the in-frame clones, and not every one. Among some 70,000 clones listed, roughly four fifths were seen once. Source material: peripheral blood. These receptor sequences come from a woman aged 55-69 years with acute or convalescent COVID-19. Both conserved end residues are part of each CDR3. Fields, in order: J gene, D gene, clone size, V gene, CDR3 DNA, CDR3 protein. A D gene is named only where the DNA matches it firmly. For some rows the clone size is stated as once, few or many, or as a class when expanded; others skip it.

j_gene: TRBJ2-5
d_gene: TRBD2
abundance: NA
v_gene: TRBV10-3
CDR3nt: TGTGCCACCGAGACTAGCGGGGGGGCCGGAGGTGCCGAGACCCAGTACTTC
CDR3aa: CATETSGGAGGAETQYF

j_gene: TRBJ2-4
d_gene: NA
abundance: NA
v_gene: TRBV6-5
CDR3nt: TGTGCCAGCAGCCCGAAGATTAGAGCCAAAAACATTCAGTACTTC
CDR3aa: CASSPKIRAKNIQYF

j_gene: TRBJ1-1
d_gene: NA
abundance: NA
v_gene: TRBV12-3/TRBV12-4
CDR3nt: TGTGCCAGCAGTCAGGGGAAGAACACTGAAGCTTTCTTT
CDR3aa: CASSQGKNTEAFF

j_gene: TRBJ1-2
d_gene: NA
abundance: NA
v_gene: TRBV30
CDR3nt: TGTGCCTGGAGTGGGGGCGACTATGGCTACACCTTC
CDR3aa: CAWSGGDYGYTF

j_gene: TRBJ1-3
d_gene: NA
abundance: NA
v_gene: TRBV9
CDR3nt: TGTGCCAGCAGAGGACAGATGAGCTCTGGAAACACCATATATTTT
CDR3aa: CASRGQMSSGNTIYF

j_gene: TRBJ1-6
d_gene: TRBD1
abundance: NA
v_gene: TRBV6-5
CDR3nt: TGTGCCAGCAGTTACGGGGGACAGATGAATTCACCCCTCCACTTT
CDR3aa: CASSYGGQMNSPLHF

j_gene: TRBJ2-1
d_gene: TRBD2
abundance: NA
v_gene: TRBV4-2
CDR3nt: TGTGCCAGCAGCCAAGTAGCGGGGGGACCAGACAATGAGCAGTTCTTC
CDR3aa: CASSQVAGGPDNEQFF

j_gene: TRBJ1-5
d_gene: NA
abundance: NA
v_gene: TRBV5-5
CDR3nt: TGTGCCAGCAGCCCCGCCGGGAGATCGGATCAGCCCCAGCATTTT
CDR3aa: CASSPAGRSDQPQHF

j_gene: TRBJ1-1
d_gene: NA
abundance: NA
v_gene: TRBV7-9
CDR3nt: TGTGCCAGCAGCTTAGCAGCAGGGGTGCCTGGGGCTTTCTTT
CDR3aa: CASSLAAGVPGAFF

j_gene: TRBJ1-3
d_gene: TRBD1
abundance: NA
v_gene: TRBV5-6
CDR3nt: TGTGCCAGCAGCGGACCGGGCCTAGGGGGCGGAAACACCATATATTTT
CDR3aa: CASSGPGLGGGNTIYF

j_gene: TRBJ2-7
d_gene: TRBD2
abundance: few
v_gene: TRBV4-2
CDR3nt: TGTGCCAGCAGCCGATCCCCGAGGAGCGGGGGGGGTTACGAGCAGTACTTC
CDR3aa: CASSRSPRSGGGYEQYF

j_gene: TRBJ1-2
d_gene: TRBD1
abundance: NA
v_gene: TRBV4-2
CDR3nt: TGTGCCAGCAGCCACACACCGGGACAGGGGGCTTTTATACGGGAGGGGAAGGCTTATGGCTACACCTTC
CDR3aa: CASSHTPGQGAFIREGKAYGYTF

j_gene: TRBJ1-1
d_gene: NA
abundance: NA
v_gene: TRBV19
CDR3nt: TGTGCCAGTAGTATAGGAGGCGGGACCGTTGCTTTCTTT
CDR3aa: CASSIGGGTVAFF

j_gene: TRBJ2-4
d_gene: NA
abundance: NA
v_gene: TRBV3-1/TRBV3-2
CDR3nt: TGTGCCAGCAGCCAACAGGCAGGTGTCAAAAACATTCAGTACTTC
CDR3aa: CASSQQAGVKNIQYF

j_gene: TRBJ1-1
d_gene: NA
abundance: NA
v_gene: TRBV5-6
CDR3nt: TGTGCCAGCAGCTCGGGTGGAACTGAAGCTTTCTTT
CDR3aa: CASSSGGTEAFF

j_gene: TRBJ2-3
d_gene: NA
abundance: NA
v_gene: TRBV7-9
CDR3nt: TGTGCCAGCAGCTCAACGACAGGCCTTGGAGATACGCAGTATTTT
CDR3aa: CASSSTTGLGDTQYF

j_gene: TRBJ1-1
d_gene: NA
abundance: few
v_gene: TRBV6-5
CDR3nt: TGTGCCAGCAGTTACACAGAGAACACTGAAGCTTTCTTT
CDR3aa: CASSYTENTEAFF

j_gene: TRBJ2-2
d_gene: NA
abundance: NA
v_gene: TRBV24-1
CDR3nt: TGTGCCACCAGTGATTCGCGGGGCGGCACCGGGGAGCTGTTTTTT
CDR3aa: CATSDSRGGTGELFF

j_gene: TRBJ2-5
d_gene: NA
abundance: NA
v_gene: TRBV12-3/TRBV12-4
CDR3nt: TGTGCCAGCAGATCAGACAGGCAAGAGACCCAGTACTTC
CDR3aa: CASRSDRQETQYF

j_gene: TRBJ1-6
d_gene: NA
abundance: NA
v_gene: TRBV5-1
CDR3nt: TGCGCCAGCAGCTTGGGGCCAGGGGACTCCTATAATTCACCCCTCCACTTT
CDR3aa: CASSLGPGDSYNSPLHF

j_gene: TRBJ2-7
d_gene: TRBD2
abundance: NA
v_gene: TRBV5-4
CDR3nt: TGTGCCAGCAAGCGGGAGAAGAAGTCCTACGAGCAGTACTTC
CDR3aa: CASKREKKSYEQYF

j_gene: TRBJ1-4
d_gene: TRBD1
abundance: NA
v_gene: TRBV10-3
CDR3nt: TGTGCCACGATGGACAGGGGGCTTACTAATGAAAAACTGTTTTTT
CDR3aa: CATMDRGLTNEKLFF

j_gene: TRBJ2-6
d_gene: TRBD2
abundance: once
v_gene: TRBV6-1
CDR3nt: TGTGCCAGCAGTGGGGGGGGGAGGTTTCCCTCTGGGGCCAACGTCCTGACTTTC
CDR3aa: CASSGGGRFPSGANVLTF

j_gene: TRBJ2-5
d_gene: TRBD1
abundance: few
v_gene: TRBV7-6
CDR3nt: TGTGCCAGCAGCCTACTATCCGGGACAGGGGAAGAGACCCAGTACTTC
CDR3aa: CASSLLSGTGEETQYF

j_gene: TRBJ1-2
d_gene: NA
abundance: NA
v_gene: TRBV5-1
CDR3nt: TGCGCCAGCAGCTTAGAGACAGGAACTCATGGCTACACCTTC
CDR3aa: CASSLETGTHGYTF

j_gene: TRBJ2-1
d_gene: TRBD2
abundance: NA
v_gene: TRBV5-1
CDR3nt: TGCGCCAGCAGCTTAGGGACTAGCAATGAGCAGTTCTTC
CDR3aa: CASSLGTSNEQFF

j_gene: TRBJ1-1
d_gene: TRBD1
abundance: NA
v_gene: TRBV9
CDR3nt: TGTGCCAGCAGCGAGACGGGACAGGTGAACACTGAAGCTTTCTTT
CDR3aa: CASSETGQVNTEAFF

j_gene: TRBJ1-1
d_gene: NA
abundance: NA
v_gene: TRBV5-1
CDR3nt: TGCGCCAGCAGCTTGGGAGTAGGGGGAACCGCTGAAGCTTTCTTT
CDR3aa: CASSLGVGGTAEAFF

j_gene: TRBJ2-5
d_gene: NA
abundance: few
v_gene: TRBV7-2
CDR3nt: TGTGCCAGCAGCTTAGGAGGGTACCAAGAGACCCAGTACTTC
CDR3aa: CASSLGGYQETQYF

j_gene: TRBJ1-2
d_gene: NA
abundance: few
v_gene: TRBV19
CDR3nt: TGTGCCAGTAGTCCCCGGGGATCGCCCTCCAACTATGGCTACACCTTC
CDR3aa: CASSPRGSPSNYGYTF

j_gene: TRBJ1-1
d_gene: TRBD1
abundance: NA
v_gene: TRBV5-6
CDR3nt: TGTGCCAGCACCTCGACAGGGGTGACTGAAGCTTTCTTT
CDR3aa: CASTSTGVTEAFF

j_gene: TRBJ2-3
d_gene: TRBD2
abundance: NA
v_gene: TRBV3-1/TRBV3-2
CDR3nt: TGTGCCAGCACGGGGGGGGGCCACCGCACAGATACGCAGTATTTT
CDR3aa: CASTGGGHRTDTQYF

j_gene: TRBJ1-1
d_gene: NA
abundance: once
v_gene: TRBV6-1
CDR3nt: TGTGCCAGCAGTGGCCAGGGATCCGGAGTTATAATGAACACTGAAGCTTTCTTT
CDR3aa: CASSGQGSGVIMNTEAFF

j_gene: TRBJ2-3
d_gene: TRBD2
abundance: NA
v_gene: TRBV30
CDR3nt: TGTGCCTGCCGGGGGGACTTCGACACAGATACGCAGTATTTT
CDR3aa: CACRGDFDTDTQYF

j_gene: TRBJ2-1
d_gene: TRBD2
abundance: NA
v_gene: TRBV2
CDR3nt: TGTGCCAGCAGTGAATCTTTAGCGGGGGGCCTTGGAAATGAGCAGTTCTTC
CDR3aa: CASSESLAGGLGNEQFF

j_gene: TRBJ2-4
d_gene: NA
abundance: NA
v_gene: TRBV5-4
CDR3nt: TGTGCCAGCAGCACAAGAGCAGGCTCCAAGACGCACATTCAGTACTTC
CDR3aa: CASSTRAGSKTHIQYF

j_gene: TRBJ2-1
d_gene: TRBD2
abundance: NA
v_gene: TRBV27
CDR3nt: TGTGCCAGCAGTGCAATAGCGGGTTATTCCTACAATGAGCAGTTCTTC
CDR3aa: CASSAIAGYSYNEQFF

j_gene: TRBJ1-1
d_gene: NA
abundance: NA
v_gene: TRBV19
CDR3nt: TGTGCCAGTAGTCTCCCCCAGGGCACTGAAGCTTTCTTT
CDR3aa: CASSLPQGTEAFF

j_gene: TRBJ2-7
d_gene: TRBD1
abundance: NA
v_gene: TRBV7-2
CDR3nt: TGTGCCAGCAGCCAGGGACAGGGGCCTACGCAGTACTTC
CDR3aa: CASSQGQGPTQYF

j_gene: TRBJ1-2
d_gene: TRBD1
abundance: NA
v_gene: TRBV25-1
CDR3nt: TGTGCCAGCAGTGAAAGAATGGACAGGGCCTACACCTTC
CDR3aa: CASSERMDRAYTF

j_gene: TRBJ2-7
d_gene: NA
abundance: NA
v_gene: TRBV4-2
CDR3nt: TGTGCCAGCAGCCCTCGATCGGACAGCAACGAGCAGTACTTC
CDR3aa: CASSPRSDSNEQYF

j_gene: TRBJ1-5
d_gene: NA
abundance: NA
v_gene: TRBV10-1
CDR3nt: TGCGCCAACCCCCGCGCCCAGGATAGAAGCAATCAGCCCCAGCATTTT
CDR3aa: CANPRAQDRSNQPQHF

j_gene: TRBJ1-3
d_gene: NA
abundance: NA
v_gene: TRBV30
CDR3nt: TGTGCCTGGAGTGAGGAGGTTGGGTCTCGAAACACCATATATTTT
CDR3aa: CAWSEEVGSRNTIYF

j_gene: TRBJ1-4
d_gene: TRBD1
abundance: NA
v_gene: TRBV4-1
CDR3nt: TGCGCCAGCAGCCAAGGGACCCGGACAGGGGGTAATGAAAAACTGTTTTTT
CDR3aa: CASSQGTRTGGNEKLFF

j_gene: TRBJ2-3
d_gene: NA
abundance: once
v_gene: TRBV10-3
CDR3nt: TGTGCCATCAGTGTAGCAGATACGCAGTATTTT
CDR3aa: CAISVADTQYF

j_gene: TRBJ1-3
d_gene: NA
abundance: NA
v_gene: TRBV2
CDR3nt: TGTGCCAGCAGTGACGGCTCTGGAAACACCATATATTTT
CDR3aa: CASSDGSGNTIYF